This TCR beta chain derives from a study of PD-1 blockade in classical Hodgkin lymphoma (dated by TCRdb to 2019 to 2021). A note on the overall study: Nivolumab dosing was 3 mg/kg intravenously every 2 weeks, continuing until either disease progression or unacceptable toxicity. The study used TCR beta sequencing and CyTOF to define a peripheral blood immune signature of response to PD-1 blockade in classical Hodgkin lymphoma.

What this sample's time point label stands for: cycle 4 day 1 (C4D1), after more than five weeks of nivolumab. Relapse after autologous stem cell transplantation had occurred in all trial patients, and cohorts A, B and C were distinguished by prior brentuximab vedotin exposure. CD8+ T cells were purified from thawed PBMCs by magnetic negative selection with a Miltenyi CD8+ T cell isolation kit. The trial cohort was composed of 56 patients with relapsed/refractory classical Hodgkin lymphoma, for whom complete response, partial response or progressive disease was recorded as best overall response. Single-agent nivolumab was administered to trial patients in the multi-cohort phase II CheckMate 205 trial. Best overall response was determined by an independent review committee according to the 2007 International Working Group response criteria. PBMCs from the trial were collected at three points: immediately before nivolumab initiation (C1D1), and during therapy at cycle 2 day 1 and cycle 4 day 1. After peripheral blood was drawn into 8 mL Vacutainer Cell Preparation Tubes, PBMCs were isolated by centrifugation and then cryopreserved. Purified CD4+ and CD8+ fractions were generated only in cases for which an additional PBMC sample was available. Magnetically labelled cells were removed on LS columns in a quadroMACS separator, and the flow-through was collected as the purified fraction.

Genomic DNA was extracted with the Qiagen DNeasy kit from unsorted PBMCs and from negatively selected CD4+ and CD8+ fractions. TCR beta CDR3 regions were amplified by immunoSEQ multiplex PCR using primers annealing to V and J segments. A synthetic immune receptor repertoire was used to minimize amplification bias, and any remaining bias was removed computationally after sequencing. The source study handled its data this way. Custom Python scripts were used to quantify repertoire diversity as the Shannon entropy index. The unsorted, CD4+ and CD8+ repertoires were each analyzed separately, with the exception of combined analyses, where CD4+ and CD8+ sequences were merged in silico. Clonal expansion was defined as a frequency increase of at least 2-fold after treatment compared with C1D1, and clones undetected at baseline were assigned a pseudocount of 0.5. Clones with 0 or 1 copy at C1D1 were classified as singleton clones, and clones with 2 or more copies were classified as non-singleton clones. Clones expanded in unsorted samples were labelled as CD4+, CD8+ or unknown by matching protein sequences in sorted samples from the same patient. Diversity changes from C1D1 to C4D1 were tested in paired samples using Wilcoxon tests. This is the immuneACCESS table as TCRdb keeps it, with only in-frame sequences that have V and J called. A part of the clones is gone; compared with another copy, unresolved V genes explain less than half, and the rest is unexplained. V and J calls and clone size are given by that table; D and trimming were obtained from the DNA. The sample records about 20,000 clones, around four fifths of which are singletons. The ten largest account for less than 9% of the sample.

From cysteine to phenylalanine, the CDR3 is 14 amino acids long. Of the read, only the CDR3 DNA is kept; its 42 bases are in frame from base 1. The germline V gene encodes CDR1 LGHNA and CDR2 YSLEER. V and J lose 2 bases and 0 bases, and a span of 7 bases separates them. In regard to this clone: Its cognate antigen has yet to be identified. No base-level quality is on record; no much larger clone is a single base apart.

General conclusions and limits of the study: Lower diversity was seen in patients whose nivolumab began less than 1 year after ASCT, and these patients were left out of later analyses so that immune reconstitution would not confound the results. Baseline TCR diversity was reported as lower in newly diagnosed patients than in healthy donors, and lower still in relapsed/refractory patients. Trial patients achieving complete response had baseline diversity similar to newly diagnosed patients, whereas partial responders and progressors had significantly lower diversity. The study covered only a single clinical trial cohort, and the causes of the repertoire differences, possibly disease activity or prior therapy, were still not defined. A significant rise by C4D1 was seen in CD4+ but not CD8+ TCR diversity (p=0.0027 vs p=0.16), with the rise being most apparent in complete responders (p=0.02).

In this chain, TRBV4-3 is recombined with TRBJ1-2, with no reliable assignment of the D segment. Sequences were derived from CD8+ T cells from blood, sampled before the fourth cycle of nivolumab. This clonotype was obtained from a human donor with classical Hodgkin lymphoma. In nucleotide form, the sequence is TGCGCCAGCAGCCAATCTGGAGCTAACTATGGCTACACCTTC. This sequence encodes CASSQSGANYGYTF.